This T cell receptor beta chain came from a study of T cell repertoires in cytomegalovirus infection. Study-level background: The authors relied on CMV epitopes, both recently identified HLA-C-restricted and well-studied HLA-B-restricted. Signatures in public TCR beta sequences pointed to both CMV infection and matching HLA type.

Findings of the study overall: Carriage of CMV together with the relevant HLA was identifiable through cumulative public TCR beta family frequency. Across the ex vivo response, the dominant clonotypes were HLA-C-restricted CMV-specific TCR beta clonotypes.

TCRdb fed the reads into MiXCR, producing one record per CDR3 protein. The table records some 700,000 distinct CDR3 sequences, roughly 30% of them present only once. Turning to this clonotype: Its antigen remains unknown.

V was trimmed by 3 bases and J by 6 bases, leaving 19 bases between them. Germline V CDR1 and CDR2: SGHKS, YYEKEE (reference sequence). This CDR3 comprises 16 residues. Sequenced here: cultured PBMCs, sampled from culture after CMV antigen stimulation. This chain links TRBV5-5 with TRBJ1-5; D possibly corresponds to TRBD1 (6 bases). The TCR originated in a human donor in good health (CMV status not recorded). Some clones in this sample may be carry-over from other donors' samples. DNA for the CDR3: TGTGCCAGCAGCTCCGGCCCCCCGGGGGCCGGTCAGCCCCAGCATTTT. Amino acid sequence: CASSSGPPGAGQPQHF.